This T cell receptor (beta chain) was sequenced during a study of blood T cell repertoires in COVID-19. Across the study: Material from acute and convalescent COVID-19 was sourced from the United States, Italy and Spain.

With 4 bases removed from V and 2 bases from J, the gap between germline ends came to 18 bases. The CDR3 length is 17 residues. Germline V gene sequence: CDR1 SNHLY, CDR2 FYNNEI. Across about two dozen US areas, participants ranged in age from about 18 to 100 years. The protocol was immunoSEQ multiplex PCR, while the TCRdb copy is restricted to in-frame clones and leaves out a portion. This table holds about 130,000 clones, around 83% found once. What was sequenced was PBMCs or T cells enriched from blood (not recorded which). This chain joins TRBV2 and TRBJ1-5; D gene unclear. This clonotype originated in a man aged 25-40 years who had recovered from COVID-19. CDR3 DNA sequence: TGTGCCAGCAGTGTAGGGTCGAGGGAATGGGGCAATCAGCCCCAGCATTTT. Translated: CASSVGSREWGNQPQHF.